What follows are 30 T cell receptor beta chains derived from one specimen sequenced in a study of blood T cell repertoires in COVID-19. Sequenced by immunoSEQ multiplex PCR; TCRdb stores in-frame clones only, minus some. Of 250,000 to 300,000 clones listed, about 90% are singletons. The sequenced sample was PBMCs or T cells enriched from blood (not recorded which). The receptor set was obtained from a human donor in a cohort exposed to, infected with or recovered from COVID-19 (not recorded which). The donor label of this sample is uncertain.

The CDR3 bases are TGTGCCTGGAGTACCCGGTGGGGGCGAAATGAGCAGTTCTTC. Its protein is CAWSTRWGRNEQFF. This chain joins TRBV30 and TRBJ2-1, with a weak D call TRBD1 (6 bases). Germline CDR1 is GTSNPN and CDR2 is SVGIG (reference sequence). Between the trimmed V and J ends, which lost 2 bases and 7 bases, there was a span of 15 bases. The CDR3 covers 14 residues.

The genes are TRBV7-6 and TRBJ2-7; D might be TRBD2 (5 bases). The CDR3 is 17 residues long. Trimming removed 4 bases from V and 0 bases from J, with 19 bases in between. CDR1 is SGHVS, CDR2 FNYEAQ, per germline. The CDR3 loop is CASSSGGPAESSYEQYF. The CDR3, as DNA: TGTGCCAGCAGCTCGGGCGGGCCAGCCGAGAGCTCCTACGAGCAGTACTTC. Supplemented by reference TRBV7-6 and TRBJ2-7, the full variable domain reads GAGVSQSPRYKVTKRGQDVALRCDPISGHVSLYWYRQALGQGPEFLTYFNYEAQQDKSGLPNDRFSAERPEGSISTLTIQRTEQRDSAMYRCASSSGGPAESSYEQYFGPGTRLTVT.

The chain has TRBV11-2 and TRBJ2-1; 7 bases agree with TRBD2. The CDR3 is made up of 16 amino acids. CDR1 SGHAT and CDR2 FQNNGV come from the germline V gene. Unmatched junction bases numbered 3, after V lost 1 base and J lost 0 bases. CDR3 nucleotides: TGTGCCAGCAGCTTAGGGACTAGAAGCTCCTACAATGAGCAGTTCTTC. It codes for CASSLGTRSSYNEQFF.

The gene calls are TRBV11-3 and TRBJ2-1, with 13 nucleotides matching TRBD2. The V segment lost 5 bases and the J segment 7 bases; nucleotides outside the gene matches: 8. This CDR3 contains 16 residues. Germline CDR1 SGHNT, CDR2 YENEEA. As DNA, the CDR3 is TGTGCCAGCAGCCCGTTGACTAGCGGGGGGCCAAATGAGCAGTTCTTC. It yields the protein CASSPLTSGGPNEQFF. Drawing the rest from reference TRBV11-3 and TRBJ2-1, the complete variable domain is EAGVVQSPRYKIIEKKQPVAFWCNPISGHNTLYWYLQNLGQGPELLIRYENEEAVDDSQLPKDRFSAERLKGVDSTLKIQPAELGDSAVYLCASSPLTSGGPNEQFFGPGTRLTVL.

The V gene is TRBV18, the J gene TRBJ2-7; possible D gene TRBD1, 6 bases. Germline CDR1 and CDR2: KGHSH and LQKENI. CDR3 length equals 15 residues. Trimming took 6 bases from V and 2 from J, leaving 17 bases between them. CDR3 in amino acids: CASSNARGITYEQYF. Written as DNA, the CDR3 is TGTGCCAGCTCCAATGCCAGGGGAATTACCTACGAGCAGTACTTC.

In DNA, the CDR3 is TGCGCCAGCAGCCGACTAAGAGCGAACACTGAAGCTTTCTTT. Its protein product is CASSRLRANTEAFF. The chain recombines TRBV5-1 with TRBJ1-1; no clear D gene. The CDR3 loop spans 14 amino acids. V lost 4 bases and J 1 base, leaving 11 bases between the germline ends. Per the germline V gene, CDR1 is SGHRS and CDR2 is YFSETQ.

The chain is built from TRBV7-6 and TRBJ2-7; 9 bases agree with TRBD1. Trimming took 0 bases from V and 7 from J; bases not matched to a gene: 10. CDR1 and CDR2 from the germline V gene are SGHVS and FNYEAQ. The CDR3 spans 16 residues. CDR3 loop: CASSLAGTGYFAEQYF. Here the CDR3 DNA reads TGTGCCAGCAGCTTAGCAGGGACAGGGTACTTCGCGGAGCAGTACTTC.

The chain uses TRBV15 and TRBJ2-3, with D maybe TRBD1 (5 bases). Germline V gene sequence: CDR1 LNHNV, CDR2 YYDKDF (reference sequence). The ends were cut back, 0 bases at V and 2 bases at J, with 15 bases in the middle. The CDR3 length is 17 residues. CDR3 coding DNA: TGTGCCACCAGCAGAGACCAAGGACACCTATTCACAGATACGCAGTATTTT. Translation: CATSRDQGHLFTDTQYF.

The chain combines TRBV12-3 or TRBV12-4 with TRBJ1-2, with D perhaps matching TRBD1 (5 bases). The CDR3 runs to 13 residues. The V and J ends lost 6 bases and 4 bases respectively, with 12 bases between them. The CDR3 reads CASSLQASYGYTF. In DNA form, the CDR3 reads TGTGCCAGCAGCCTACAGGCCTCCTATGGCTACACCTTC.

This rearrangement joins TRBV11-2 to TRBJ1-2, with D perhaps matching TRBD1 (6 bases). This CDR3 is 14 amino acids long. The germline V gene has CDR1 SGHAT and CDR2 FQNNGV. The V gene lost 3 bases and the J gene lost 0 bases, with 8 bases spanning the gap. The CDR3 DNA reads TGTGCCAGCAGCTTGGACAGAGCTAACTATGGCTACACCTTC. This codes for CASSLDRANYGYTF. Using reference TRBV11-2 and TRBJ1-2 for the parts outside the CDR3, the full variable domain is EAGVAQSPRYKIIEKRQSVAFWCNPISGHATLYWYQQILGQGPKLLIQFQNNGVVDDSQLPKDRFSAERLKGVDSTLKIQPAKLEDSAVYLCASSLDRANYGYTFGSGTRLTVV.

The chain has TRBV11-2 and TRBJ2-3, with 8 positions matching TRBD1. The CDR3 has 15 residues. J was trimmed by 5 bases and V by 6 bases; bases with no gene match: 10. Germline assignment: CDR1 SGHAT and CDR2 FQNNGV. CDR3 residues: CASRLMDREGDTQYF. The CDR3 region has the DNA TGTGCCAGCAGATTAATGGACAGGGAAGGAGATACGCAGTATTTT.

The V call is TRBV6-5, the J call TRBJ1-5, with no clear D. The CDR3 runs 12 residues. The germline V gene has CDR1 MNHEY and CDR2 SVGAGI. Trimming shortened V by 6 bases and J by 6 bases, and 9 bases separated the two germline ends. The chain's CDR3 is CASSRPGQPQHF. The CDR3 DNA reads TGTGCCAGCAGCCGTCCGGGTCAGCCCCAGCATTTT.

The chain is built from TRBV6-4 and TRBJ1-1; D is undetermined. CDR1 MRHNA and CDR2 SNTAGT come from the germline V gene. Deletions cut 4 bases from V and 0 bases from J, with 6 bases between. The CDR3 length is 13 residues. In nucleotides, the CDR3 is TGTGCCAGCAGTGCGTCGGTGAACACTGAAGCTTTCTTT. Amino acid sequence: CASSASVNTEAFF.

For the CDR3, the DNA is TGCGCCAGCAGCTTACAACGGGGGGACGGGGCCAACGTCCTGACTTTC. This codes for CASSLQRGDGANVLTF. J is TRBJ2-6 and V is TRBV5-1, with 7 bases matching TRBD2. The J segment lost 4 bases and the V segment lost 2 bases, leaving 6 bases of the junction unmatched. Germline V gene data show CDR1 as SGHRS and CDR2 as YFSETQ. CDR3 length equals 16 residues.

The J gene is TRBJ1-2, the V gene TRBV25-1; no definite D call. With 5 bases removed from V and 3 bases from J, the gap between germline ends came to 13 bases. The length of the CDR3 is 14 residues. From germline, CDR1 is MGHDK and CDR2 SYGVNS. CDR3 sequence (DNA): TGTGCCAGCAGTCTATCCGGGATCGACTATGGCTACACCTTC. It encodes CASSLSGIDYGYTF.

This clone was seen once. The V gene is TRBV19, the J gene TRBJ1-4; 11 nucleotides agree with TRBD1. The V gene's germline CDR1 is LNHDA and CDR2 SQIVND (reference sequence). There are 15 residues in the CDR3. Germline trimming cut 5 bases from V and 7 bases from J; bases unmatched to any gene: 6. In DNA form, the CDR3 reads TGTGCCAGTAGTGTTAGGACAGGGGGCTCTGAAAAACTGTTTTTT. It encodes CASSVRTGGSEKLFF.

This clone was counted once. V gene TRBV9 combines with J gene TRBJ1-4; 7 bases map to TRBD1. V was clipped by 2 bases and J by 2 bases; unmatched bases: 0. This CDR3 is built from 14 residues. CDR1 is SGDLS and CDR2 is YYNGEE in the germline V gene. CDR3: CASSVTGTNEKLFF. CDR3 coding DNA: TGTGCCAGCAGCGTGACAGGGACTAATGAAAAACTGTTTTTT.

The gene calls are TRBV7-9 and TRBJ2-7; a possible D gene is TRBD1 (6 bases). Per the germline V gene, CDR1 is SEHNR and CDR2 is FQNEAQ (reference sequence). This CDR3 comprises 12 residues. The V end was cut by 7 bases, the J end by 2 bases, with 9 bases between. CDR3 protein: CASTNRAYEQYF. DNA of the CDR3: TGTGCCAGCACCAACAGGGCCTACGAGCAGTACTTC.

This clone was picked up a small number of times. The chain couples TRBV6-2 or TRBV6-3 to TRBJ2-1; TRBD2 matches at 13 bases. Per the germline V gene, CDR1 is MNHEY and CDR2 is SVGEGT. Unmatched junction bases numbered 5, after V lost 6 bases and J lost 6 bases. The CDR3 covers 15 residues. CDR3 amino acids: CASSPTSGGGNEQFF. The CDR3 DNA sequence: TGTGCCAGCAGCCCAACTAGCGGGGGGGGCAATGAGCAGTTCTTC.

The V gene is TRBV10-3, the J gene TRBJ1-1; D possibly corresponds to TRBD1 (6 bases). Trimming shortened V by 5 bases and J by 0 bases, and 16 bases separated the two germline ends. The CDR3 consists of 16 residues. Germline CDR1 reads ENHRY; CDR2 reads SYGVKD. The CDR3: CAISQHNTGMNTEAFF. CDR3 DNA sequence: TGTGCCATCAGTCAACATAACACAGGGATGAACACTGAAGCTTTCTTT.

This clone was observed a handful of times. J is TRBJ1-1 and V is TRBV30; D is possibly TRBD1 (6 bases). This CDR3 contains 13 residues. Germline values: CDR1 GTSNPN, CDR2 SVGIG (reference sequence). Trimming took 2 bases from V and 6 from J, leaving 13 bases between them. The CDR3, as DNA: TGTGCCTGGAGTTACAGGGCCATCGCTGAAGCTTTCTTT. It codes for CAWSYRAIAEAFF. The full variable domain, completed using reference TRBV30 and TRBJ1-1, is SQTIHQWPATLVQPVGSPLSLECTVEGTSNPNLYWYRQAAGRGLQLLFYSVGIGQISSEVPQNLSASRPQDRQFILSSKKLLLSDSGFYLCAWSYRAIAEAFFGQGTRLTVV.

The rearrangement links TRBV27 to TRBJ2-7; D is perhaps TRBD1 (6 bases). V was clipped by 1 base and J by 10 bases, with 20 bases between them. The CDR3 runs 15 residues. Germline V gives CDR1 MNHEY, CDR2 SMNVEV (reference sequence). The CDR3 coding sequence is TGTGCCAGCAGTTTATTAAAGGGACAATTTCGAGAACAGTACTTC. Its translation is CASSLLKGQFREQYF.

This clone appeared a single time. The V gene is TRBV7-3, the J gene TRBJ2-1, with TRBD2 matching over 12 bases. Germline V gives CDR1 SGHTA, CDR2 FQGTGA. Germline trimming cut 4 bases from V and 9 bases from J; bases unmatched to any gene: 7. The CDR3 contains 15 residues. For the CDR3, the DNA is TGTGCCAGCAGCTCTTCTAGCGGGGGGGCTGGTGAGCAGTTCTTC. Encoded protein: CASSSSSGGAGEQFF. Full variable domain (outside the CDR3, taken from reference TRBV7-3 and TRBJ2-1): GAGVSQTPSNKVTEKGKYVELRCDPISGHTALYWYRQSLGQGPEFLIYFQGTGAADDSGLPNDRFFAVRPEGSVSTLKIQRTERGDSAVYLCASSSSSGGAGEQFFGPGTRLTVL.

CDR3 DNA: TGTGCCAGCAGTTACTCAGTTCCTAGGGGGGAGCAGTTCTTC. It encodes CASSYSVPRGEQFF. The chain has TRBV6-5 and TRBJ2-1; a possible D gene is TRBD1 (6 bases). V shed 0 bases and J shed 10 bases, with 13 bases lying between them. The CDR3 is 14 residues long. From germline, CDR1 is MNHEY and CDR2 SVGAGI.

The V call is TRBV19, the J call TRBJ1-6; D is perhaps TRBD1 (6 bases). V was clipped by 3 bases and J by 11 bases, with 20 bases between them. This CDR3 contains 16 residues. The germline CDR1 and CDR2 sequences are LNHDA and SQIVND (reference sequence). The CDR3 here is CASSINHARDTAPLHF. The CDR3 DNA follows: TGTGCCAGTAGTATCAACCACGCCCGGGACACGGCACCCCTCCACTTT.

This clone was recorded only once. This chain links TRBV11-2 with TRBJ1-3; D gene unclear. CDR1 is SGHAT, CDR2 FQNNGV, per germline. V lost 4 bases and J 4 bases, leaving 11 bases between the germline ends. There are 14 residues in the CDR3. The CDR3 sequence is CASSSTAGGNTIYF. CDR3 DNA: TGTGCCAGCAGCTCCACTGCGGGGGGAAACACCATATATTTT.

The rearrangement uses TRBV10-2 and TRBJ1-5, with a possible D match to TRBD1 (5 bases). Germline loops: CDR1 WSHSY, CDR2 SAAADI. The CDR3 sequence is 15 residues long. V was shortened by 4 bases and J by 7 bases, with 17 bases between the two germline ends. The CDR3 here is CASSGDPGRWQPQHF. The CDR3 DNA follows: TGCGCCAGCAGTGGAGATCCAGGGCGGTGGCAGCCCCAGCATTTT.

V and J are TRBV6-2 or TRBV6-3 and TRBJ2-1; TRBD2 aligns across 15 bases. This CDR3 comprises 15 residues. The ends lost 4 bases at V and 9 bases at J; junction bases unmatched: 4. Germline CDR1 reads MNHEY; CDR2 reads SVGEGT. The CDR3 spells CASSFRTSGGGEQFF. CDR3 nucleotides: TGTGCCAGCAGTTTCCGGACTAGCGGGGGGGGTGAGCAGTTCTTC.

The chain links TRBV6-1 to TRBJ2-5, with D maybe TRBD2 (5 bases). The CDR3 runs to 13 residues. V was trimmed by 3 bases and J by 2 bases, leaving 7 bases between them. Germline CDR1 reads MNHNS; CDR2 reads SASEGT. CDR3 sequence (DNA): TGTGCCAGCAGTGATGGACTGCAAGAGACCCAGTACTTC. It yields the protein CASSDGLQETQYF.

The J gene is TRBJ1-1, the V gene TRBV29-1; D call uncertain. V shed 5 bases and J shed 6 bases, with 22 bases lying between them. The length of the CDR3 is 15 residues. From germline, CDR1 is SQVTM and CDR2 ANQGSEA. CDR3 sequence: CSVSRRLGRRAEAFF. The DNA for the CDR3 is TGCAGCGTTTCCCGCCGACTAGGGAGGCGCGCTGAAGCTTTCTTT.